The 12 T cell receptor beta chains reported below all come from one sample, sequenced in a study of blood T cell repertoires in COVID-19. Clones were sequenced by immunoSEQ multiplex PCR, and TCRdb holds only the in-frame ones, with some missing. This table holds a few hundred thousand clones, around nine tenths found once. Sequenced sample: PBMCs or T cells enriched from blood (not recorded which). The receptors originated from a woman aged 30 to 39 who had been exposed to COVID-19.

V and J are TRBV12-3 or TRBV12-4 and TRBJ2-5; 7 nucleotides line up with TRBD1. The CDR3 extends over 11 amino acids. The junction had 2 bases not matched to a gene; V was cut back by 8 bases and J by 5 bases. CDR3 protein: CASGRGETQYF. CDR3 sequence (DNA): TGTGCCAGCGGCAGGGGGGAGACCCAGTACTTC.

This rearrangement joins TRBV5-1 to TRBJ1-1, with D possibly matching TRBD1 (5 bases). CDR1 is SGHRS and CDR2 is YFSETQ in the germline V gene. The CDR3 contains 15 residues. Deletions cut 0 bases from V and 0 bases from J, with 9 bases between. DNA for the CDR3: TGCGCCAGCAGCTTGGGGGCAGGGATGAACACTGAAGCTTTCTTT. Protein: CASSLGAGMNTEAFF.

J is TRBJ1-2 and V is TRBV14; 9 bases agree with TRBD1. Per the germline V gene, CDR1 is SGHDN and CDR2 is FVKESK. The CDR3 loop spans 16 amino acids. V was pared by 4 bases and J by 8 bases, with 14 bases of the junction left unmatched. CDR3 bases: TGTGCCAGCAGCCCGGTACCGGGACAGGGAGTGGGAGGCTACACCTTC. It yields the protein CASSPVPGQGVGGYTF. The entire variable domain, with the rest obtained from reference TRBV14 and TRBJ1-2, is as follows: EAGVTQFPSHSVIEKGQTVTLRCDPISGHDNLYWYRRVMGKEIKFLLHFVKESKQDESGMPNNRFLAERTGGTYSTLKVQPAELEDSGVYFCASSPVPGQGVGGYTFGSGTRLTVV.

The chain carries TRBV3-1 (or the pseudogene TRBV3-2) and TRBJ1-2, with D possibly TRBD1 on 5 matching bases. Germline-derived CDR1 and CDR2 are LGHDT and YNNKEL (reference sequence). V lost 4 bases to trimming and J lost 1 base, with 7 bases between them. The CDR3 is 13 amino acids. Here the CDR3 reads CASSLTDNYGYTF. In DNA, the CDR3 is TGTGCCAGCAGCCTGACAGATAACTATGGCTACACCTTC.

The V and J genes are TRBV19 and TRBJ1-1; no definite D call. The CDR3 extends over 12 amino acids. The germline CDR1 and CDR2 sequences are LNHDA and SQIVND (reference sequence). Trimming pared 6 bases from V and 0 bases from J, leaving 5 bases between. CDR3 loop: CASRRLNTEAFF. For the CDR3, the DNA is TGTGCCAGTAGGAGGTTGAACACTGAAGCTTTCTTT.

The sample holds a few counts of this clone. This chain uses TRBV27 with TRBJ1-6, with D perhaps matching TRBD1 (5 bases). There are 16 residues in the CDR3. The V and J ends lost 7 bases and 2 bases respectively, with 15 bases between them. Germline V gene sequence: CDR1 MNHEY, CDR2 SMNVEV (reference sequence). CDR3 in DNA: TGTGCCAGCATTGCTCGACCAGGGACCTATAATTCACCCCTCCACTTT. Its translation is CASIARPGTYNSPLHF.

V is TRBV10-2 and J is TRBJ1-2; D is uncertain. This CDR3 is built from 12 residues. Trimming took off 2 bases at V and 7 bases at J, with 8 bases between the two ends. Looked up from germline, CDR1 is WSHSY and CDR2 is SAAADI. The CDR3 sequence: CASSENQVGYTF. The CDR3 DNA is TGCGCCAGCAGTGAGAATCAGGTTGGCTACACCTTC.

The chain has TRBV9 and TRBJ1-2, with D perhaps TRBD1 (5 bases). V was pared by 4 bases and J by 8 bases, with 15 bases between. Per germline, CDR1 SGDLS and CDR2 YYNGEE. The CDR3 runs 13 residues. The CDR3 here is CASSPGGVPGYTF. The CDR3 bases are TGTGCCAGCAGCCCCGGAGGGGTTCCGGGCTACACCTTC.

The table lists this clone with a few counts. V and J are TRBV7-9 and TRBJ2-7; D gene ambiguous. Deletions cut 1 base from V and 3 bases from J, with 10 bases between. This CDR3 has 14 amino acids. Germline V CDR1 and CDR2: SEHNR, FQNEAQ (reference sequence). Written as DNA, the CDR3 is TGTGCCAGCAGCTTAGGGGCGAAAGGCTACGAGCAGTACTTC. It translates to CASSLGAKGYEQYF.

V gene TRBV28 combines with J gene TRBJ2-7; D gene ambiguous. The V end lost 4 bases, the J end lost 2 bases, and 9 bases lay between the germline ends. Germline-derived CDR1 and CDR2 are MDHEN and SYDVKM. The CDR3 extends over 13 amino acids. The CDR3 sequence: CASSSTVTYEQYF. The CDR3 DNA is TGTGCCAGCAGTTCCACAGTAACCTACGAGCAGTACTTC.

The genes are TRBV6-5 and TRBJ1-5; 7 bases match TRBD1. The V gene end was trimmed by 6 bases and the J gene end by 6 bases; junction bases not matched to a gene: 5. This CDR3 has 13 amino acids. Germline CDR1 is MNHEY and CDR2 is SVGAGI. CDR3 sequence (DNA): TGTGCCAGCAGCCGGGACAGAACTCAGCCCCAGCATTTT. Translating it yields CASSRDRTQPQHF.

The genes are TRBV28 and TRBJ1-1, with TRBD1 matching over 9 bases. Germline-derived CDR1 and CDR2 are MDHEN and SYDVKM. The CDR3 covers 12 residues. Trimming took 8 bases from V and 10 from J; bases not matched to a gene: 8. The CDR3 is CASQTGGPAAFF. In DNA form, the CDR3 reads TGTGCCAGCCAGACAGGGGGGCCGGCAGCTTTCTTT. Full variable domain (outside the CDR3, taken from reference TRBV28 and TRBJ1-1): DVKVTQSSRYLVKRTGEKVFLECVQDMDHENMFWYRQDPGLGLRLIYFSYDVKMKEKGDIPEGYSVSREKKERFSLILESASTNQTSMYLCASQTGGPAAFFGQGTRLTVV.